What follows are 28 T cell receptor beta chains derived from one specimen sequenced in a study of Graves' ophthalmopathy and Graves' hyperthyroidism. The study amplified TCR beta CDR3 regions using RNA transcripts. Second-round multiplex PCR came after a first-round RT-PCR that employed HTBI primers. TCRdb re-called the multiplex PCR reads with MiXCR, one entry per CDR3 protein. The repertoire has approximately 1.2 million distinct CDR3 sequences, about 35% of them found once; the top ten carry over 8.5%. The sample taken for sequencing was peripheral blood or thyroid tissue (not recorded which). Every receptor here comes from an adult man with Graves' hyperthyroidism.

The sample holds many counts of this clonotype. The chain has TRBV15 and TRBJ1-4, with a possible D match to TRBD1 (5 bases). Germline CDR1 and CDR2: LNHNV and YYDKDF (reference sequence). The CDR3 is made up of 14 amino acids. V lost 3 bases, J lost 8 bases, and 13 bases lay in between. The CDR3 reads CATSSPTASEKLFF. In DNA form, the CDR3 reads TGTGCCACCAGCAGCCCGACAGCGTCGGAAAAACTGTTTTTT. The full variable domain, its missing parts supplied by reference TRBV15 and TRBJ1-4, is DAMVIQNPRYQVTQFGKPVTLSCSQTLNHNVMYWYQQKSSQAPKLLFHYYDKDFNNEADTPDNFQSRRPNTSFCFLDIRSPGLGDTAMYLCATSSPTASEKLFFGSGTQLSVL.

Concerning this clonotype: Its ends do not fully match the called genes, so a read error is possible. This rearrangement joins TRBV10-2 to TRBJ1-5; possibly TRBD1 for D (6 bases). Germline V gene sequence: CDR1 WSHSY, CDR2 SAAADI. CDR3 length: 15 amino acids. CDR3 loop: CASRPRGTYNQPQHF. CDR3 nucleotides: TGTGCCAGCAGGCCGAGGGGGACCTACAATCAGCCCCAGCATTTT.

CDR3 residues: CSARAGQFVSIGNQPQHF. Here the CDR3 DNA reads TGCAGTGCTAGGGCCGGACAGTTTGTTTCAATAGGCAATCAGCCCCAGCATTTT. The chain links TRBV20-1 to TRBJ1-5, with a tentative D call TRBD1 (6 bases). Between the trimmed V and J ends, which lost 3 bases and 2 bases, there was a span of 23 bases. Germline V CDR1 and CDR2: DFQATT, SNEGSKA (reference sequence). The CDR3 loop spans 18 amino acids.

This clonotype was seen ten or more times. CDR3 sequence reads: CASTPSGFRSYEQYF. Here the CDR3 DNA reads TGTGCCAGCACCCCCTCAGGGTTCAGGTCCTACGAGCAGTACTTC. V usage is TRBV11-2 and J usage is TRBJ2-7, with TRBD1 as a possible D gene (5 bases). Germline lookup yields CDR1 SGHAT and CDR2 FQNNGV. V gave up 7 bases and J gave up 1 base, with 17 bases separating them. The CDR3 spans 15 residues.

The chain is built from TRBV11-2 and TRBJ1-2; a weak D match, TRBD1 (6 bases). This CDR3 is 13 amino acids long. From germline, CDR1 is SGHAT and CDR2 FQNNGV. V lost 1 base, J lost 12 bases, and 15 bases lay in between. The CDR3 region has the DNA TGTGCCAGCAGCTTAGGTTCTGGGGGCCTTCACACCTTC. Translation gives CASSLGSGGLHTF.

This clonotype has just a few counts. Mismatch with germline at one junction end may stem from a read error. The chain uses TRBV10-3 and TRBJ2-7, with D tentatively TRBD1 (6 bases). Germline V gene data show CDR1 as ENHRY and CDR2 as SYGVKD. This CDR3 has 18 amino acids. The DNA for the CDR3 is TGTGCCAGCAGTCGCCGACAGGCGGGTCGGAACCCTCCCTACGAGCAGTACTTC. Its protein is CASSRRQAGRNPPYEQYF.

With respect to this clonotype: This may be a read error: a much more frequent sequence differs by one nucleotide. The CDR3: CASSSQSFIDGYTF. CDR3 sequence (DNA): TGTGCCAGCAGTTCCCAAAGTTTCATCGATGGCTACACCTTC. The rearrangement links TRBV2 to TRBJ1-2; D unclear. This CDR3 contains 14 residues. Per the germline V gene, CDR1 is SNHLY and CDR2 is FYNNEI. The germline V and J ends were trimmed by 5 bases and 6 bases, with 16 bases remaining between them.

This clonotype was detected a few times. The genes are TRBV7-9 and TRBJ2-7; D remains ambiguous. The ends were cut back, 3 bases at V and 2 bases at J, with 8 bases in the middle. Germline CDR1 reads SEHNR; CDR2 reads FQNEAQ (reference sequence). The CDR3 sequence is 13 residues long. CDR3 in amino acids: CASSFPNTYEQYF. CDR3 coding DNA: TGTGCCAGCAGCTTCCCCAATACCTACGAGCAGTACTTC.

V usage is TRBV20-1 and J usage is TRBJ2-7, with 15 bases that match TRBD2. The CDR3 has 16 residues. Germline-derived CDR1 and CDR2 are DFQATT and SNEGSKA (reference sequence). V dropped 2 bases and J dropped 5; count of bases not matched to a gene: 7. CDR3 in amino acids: CSARRGLAGGPHEQYF. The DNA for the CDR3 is TGCAGTGCTAGACGCGGACTAGCGGGAGGGCCCCACGAGCAGTACTTC.

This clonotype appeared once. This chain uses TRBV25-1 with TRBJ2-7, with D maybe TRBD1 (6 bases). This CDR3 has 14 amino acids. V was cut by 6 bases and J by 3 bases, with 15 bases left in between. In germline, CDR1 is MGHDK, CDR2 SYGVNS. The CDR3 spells CASSFEGGHYEQYF. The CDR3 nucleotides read TGTGCCAGCAGCTTCGAAGGGGGACACTACGAGCAGTACTTC.

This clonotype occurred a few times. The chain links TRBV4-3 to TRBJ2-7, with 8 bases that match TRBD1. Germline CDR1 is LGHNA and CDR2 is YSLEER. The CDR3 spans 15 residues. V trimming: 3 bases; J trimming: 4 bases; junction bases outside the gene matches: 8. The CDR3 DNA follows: TGCGCCAGCAGCCAGGATTGGACAGGGCTATACGAGCAGTACTTC. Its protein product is CASSQDWTGLYEQYF.

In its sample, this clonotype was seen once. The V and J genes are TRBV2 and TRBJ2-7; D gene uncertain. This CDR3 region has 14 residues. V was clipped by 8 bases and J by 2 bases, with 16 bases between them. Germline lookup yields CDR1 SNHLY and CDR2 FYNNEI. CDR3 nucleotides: TGTGCCAGCTCATTGGCGAACCAAGCCTACGAGCAGTACTTC. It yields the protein CASSLANQAYEQYF.

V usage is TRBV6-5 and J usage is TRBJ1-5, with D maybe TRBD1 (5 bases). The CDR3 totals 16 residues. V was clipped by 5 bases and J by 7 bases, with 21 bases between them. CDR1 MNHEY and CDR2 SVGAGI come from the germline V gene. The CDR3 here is CASSRKGERGNQPQHF. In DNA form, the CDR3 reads TGTGCCAGCAGTCGCAAAGGGGAAAGAGGGAACCAGCCCCAGCATTTT.

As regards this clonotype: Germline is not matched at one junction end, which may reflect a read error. This chain's CDR3 is CAWRLNSNTGELFF. Written as DNA, the CDR3 is TGTGCCTGGAGACTGAATTCGAACACCGGAGAGCTGTTTTTT. The rearrangement links TRBV25-1 to TRBJ2-2; no clear D gene. Germline-derived CDR1 and CDR2 are MGHDK and SYGVNS. The CDR3 sequence is 14 residues long.

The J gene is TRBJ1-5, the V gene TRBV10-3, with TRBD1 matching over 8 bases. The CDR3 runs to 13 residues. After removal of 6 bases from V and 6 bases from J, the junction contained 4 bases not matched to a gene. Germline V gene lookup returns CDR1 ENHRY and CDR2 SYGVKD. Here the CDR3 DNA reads TGTGCCATCAGGGGACAGGTGACTCAGCCCCAGCATTTT. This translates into CAIRGQVTQPQHF.

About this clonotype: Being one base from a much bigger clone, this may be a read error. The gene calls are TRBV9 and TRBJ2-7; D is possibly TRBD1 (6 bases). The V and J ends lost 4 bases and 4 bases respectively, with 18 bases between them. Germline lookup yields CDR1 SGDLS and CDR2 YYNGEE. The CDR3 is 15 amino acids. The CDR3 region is CASSSSGQRRYEQYF. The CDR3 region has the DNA TGTGCCAGCAGCTCATCCGGACAGCGTAGATACGAGCAGTACTTC.

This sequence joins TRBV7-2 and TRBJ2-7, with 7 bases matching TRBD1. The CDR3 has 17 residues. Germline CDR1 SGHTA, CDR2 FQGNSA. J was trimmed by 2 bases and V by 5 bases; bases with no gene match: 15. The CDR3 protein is CASSLGPRGRGTYEQYF. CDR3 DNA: TGTGCCAGCAGCCTAGGCCCCCGGGGCAGGGGGACCTACGAGCAGTACTTC. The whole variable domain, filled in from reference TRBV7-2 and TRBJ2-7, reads GAGVSQSPSNKVTEKGKDVELRCDPISGHTALYWYRQSLGQGLEFLIYFQGNSAPDKSGLPSDRFSAERTGGSVSTLTIQRTQQEDSAVYLCASSLGPRGRGTYEQYFGPGTRLTVT.

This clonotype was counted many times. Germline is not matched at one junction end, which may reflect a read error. The CDR3 reads CASSTTNVDGMKTEAFF. In DNA, the CDR3 is TGTGCCAGCAGCACAACTAATGTTGACGGAATGAAGACTGAAGCTTTCTTT. The chain couples TRBV7-9 to TRBJ1-1; no reliable D call. The germline gives CDR1 SEHNR, CDR2 FQNEAQ (reference sequence). The CDR3 is 17 residues long.

The CDR3 DNA follows: TGTGCCTGGAGTGTCGGGACTCAAAGCGGAGCTTTCTTT. Translated, it gives CAWSVGTQSGAFF. The chain uses TRBV30 and TRBJ1-1, with D perhaps TRBD1 (5 bases). The germline gives CDR1 GTSNPN, CDR2 SVGIG (reference sequence). The CDR3 contains 13 residues. Trimming took 0 bases from V and 10 from J, leaving 15 bases between them.

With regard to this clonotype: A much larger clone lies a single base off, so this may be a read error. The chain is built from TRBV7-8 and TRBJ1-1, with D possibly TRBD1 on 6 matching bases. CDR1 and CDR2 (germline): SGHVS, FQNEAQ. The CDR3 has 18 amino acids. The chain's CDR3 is CASSLVGEGGAMNTEASF. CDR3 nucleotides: TGTGCCAGCAGCTTAGTAGGAGAGGGGGGAGCAATGAACACTGAAGCTTCCTTT. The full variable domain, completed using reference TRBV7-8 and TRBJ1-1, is GAGVSQSPRYKVAKRGQDVALRCDPISGHVSLFWYQQALGQGPEFLTYFQNEAQLDKSGLPSDRFFAERPEGSVSTLKIQRTQQEDSAVYLCASSLVGEGGAMNTEASFGQGTRLTVV.

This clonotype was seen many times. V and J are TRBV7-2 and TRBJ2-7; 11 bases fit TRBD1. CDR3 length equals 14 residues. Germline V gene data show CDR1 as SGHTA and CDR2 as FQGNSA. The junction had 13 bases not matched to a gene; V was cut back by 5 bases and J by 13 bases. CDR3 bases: TGTGCCAGCAGCCAGCGGACAGGGGGCGGCTTGGTCTACTTC. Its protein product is CASSQRTGGGLVYF. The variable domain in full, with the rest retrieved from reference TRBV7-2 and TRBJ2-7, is GAGVSQSPSNKVTEKGKDVELRCDPISGHTALYWYRQSLGQGLEFLIYFQGNSAPDKSGLPSDRFSAERTGGSVSTLTIQRTQQEDSAVYLCASSQRTGGGLVYFGPGTRLTVT.

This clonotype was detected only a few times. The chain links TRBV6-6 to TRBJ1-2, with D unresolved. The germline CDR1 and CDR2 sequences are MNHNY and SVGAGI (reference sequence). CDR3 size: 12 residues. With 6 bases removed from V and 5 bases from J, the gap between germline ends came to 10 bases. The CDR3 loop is CASRFGGYGYTF. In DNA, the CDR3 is TGTGCCAGCAGGTTCGGAGGTTATGGCTACACCTTC.

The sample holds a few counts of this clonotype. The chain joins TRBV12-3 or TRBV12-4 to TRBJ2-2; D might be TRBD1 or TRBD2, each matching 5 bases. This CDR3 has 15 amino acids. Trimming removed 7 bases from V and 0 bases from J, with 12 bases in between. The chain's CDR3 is CASNPVGPNTGELFF. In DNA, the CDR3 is TGTGCCAGCAATCCCGTGGGACCGAACACCGGGGAGCTGTTTTTT.

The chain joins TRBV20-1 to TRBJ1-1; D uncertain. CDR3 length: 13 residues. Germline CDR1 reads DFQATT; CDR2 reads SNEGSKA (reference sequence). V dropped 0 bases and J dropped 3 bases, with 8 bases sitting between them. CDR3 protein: CSARDGRYTEAFF. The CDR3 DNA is TGCAGTGCTAGAGATGGAAGGTACACTGAAGCTTTCTTT.

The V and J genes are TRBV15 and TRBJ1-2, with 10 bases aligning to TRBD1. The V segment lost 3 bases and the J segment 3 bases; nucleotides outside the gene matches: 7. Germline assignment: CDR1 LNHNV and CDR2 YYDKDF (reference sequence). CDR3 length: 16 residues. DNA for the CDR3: TGTGCCACCAGCAGCGTCCCGGACAGGGGGGACTATGGCTACACCTTC. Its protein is CATSSVPDRGDYGYTF.

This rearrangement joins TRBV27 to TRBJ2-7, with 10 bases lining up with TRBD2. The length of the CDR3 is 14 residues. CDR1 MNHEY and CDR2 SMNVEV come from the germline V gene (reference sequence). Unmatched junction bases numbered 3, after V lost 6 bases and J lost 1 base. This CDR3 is CASRLAGRSYEQYF. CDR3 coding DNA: TGTGCCAGCAGACTAGCGGGAAGGTCCTACGAGCAGTACTTC.

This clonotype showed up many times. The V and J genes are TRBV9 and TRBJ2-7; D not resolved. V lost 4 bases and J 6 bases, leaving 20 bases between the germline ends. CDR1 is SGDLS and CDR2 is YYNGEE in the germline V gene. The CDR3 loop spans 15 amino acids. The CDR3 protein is CASSPRAIDLFEQYF. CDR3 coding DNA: TGTGCCAGCAGCCCCCGGGCCATCGACCTTTTCGAGCAGTACTTC.

CDR3: CASRGDSSENTQYF. The CDR3 bases are TGTGCCAGCAGAGGGGACAGCAGCGAGAATACGCAGTATTTT. The J gene is TRBJ2-3, the V gene TRBV2, with TRBD1 matching 7 bases. Germline lookup yields CDR1 SNHLY and CDR2 FYNNEI. With 6 bases clipped from V and 7 bases from J, the junction kept 10 bases outside the gene matches. This CDR3 comprises 14 residues.